A single T cell receptor (beta chain) is shown here with its context. No antigen is known for it. Assay used: immunoSEQ multiplex PCR; TCRdb lists only in-frame clones, some missing. Among some 140,000 clones listed, roughly 88% were seen once. The CDR3 loop spans 14 amino acids. Germline CDR1 is LNHDA and CDR2 is SQIVND (reference sequence). J was trimmed by 7 bases and V by 4 bases; bases with no gene match: 8. This record comes from a study of radiation and T cells in renal cell carcinoma. Time point denoted: baseline pretreatment blood. Stated treatment: 15 Gy SBRT to primary tumor, nephrectomy 4 weeks later. Blood was sampled at baseline, 2 weeks and 4 weeks after SBRT. The tumor was a clear cell renal cell carcinoma. Notes on the study in general: Baseline intratumoral clonotype presence is unknown without pretreatment biopsies. Top tumor clonotypes rose in blood 2 weeks post-radiation, then contracted.

Sample: blood, taken from a patient whose treatment included radiotherapy and nephrectomy. The chain has TRBV19 and TRBJ2-7, with TRBD1 matching 9 bases. This TCR derives from a woman aged 50 to 65 with renal cell carcinoma. The CDR3 protein is CASSSTGTGREQYF. Here the CDR3 DNA reads TGTGCCAGTAGTAGCACCGGGACAGGGAGAGAGCAGTACTTC.